This T cell receptor (beta chain) was profiled in a study of cytomegalovirus exposure and HLA in healthy donors. Notes on the study in general: Because they were indistinguishable, some V segments, including TRBV6-2 and TRBV6-3, were excluded. Immune exposure information available was restricted to CMV serostatus. The classifier reportedly diagnosed cytomegalovirus status with high sensitivity and specificity.

Germline CDR1 SGHRS, CDR2 YFSETQ. The CDR3 sequence is 13 residues long. Note on this clone: Its specificity is not known.

Primers for the PCR totalled 60 Vbeta and 13 Jbeta. As processed by the authors: An analysis that came later counted some 80 million unique TCR beta chains, roughly 11 million shared. Profiled with immunoSEQ multiplex PCR; TCRdb holds only in-frame clones, not every one. V, J and clone size are those of that table, while D and trimming were read from the DNA. The data contain 150,000 to 200,000 clones, around four fifths of them seen just once; the ten biggest clones take up 3% to 3.5%. The source is a female donor in good health and CMV-seronegative. V gene TRBV5-1 combines with J gene TRBJ2-5; TRBD2 might be the D (6 bases). The J call may be wrong; the DNA end is better matched by TRBJ2-7. The sequenced sample was PBMCs. The CDR3 nucleotides read TGCGCCAGCAGCTTCCTTGAAGCGGGCGAGCAGTACTTC. This gives the protein CASSFLEAGEQYF.